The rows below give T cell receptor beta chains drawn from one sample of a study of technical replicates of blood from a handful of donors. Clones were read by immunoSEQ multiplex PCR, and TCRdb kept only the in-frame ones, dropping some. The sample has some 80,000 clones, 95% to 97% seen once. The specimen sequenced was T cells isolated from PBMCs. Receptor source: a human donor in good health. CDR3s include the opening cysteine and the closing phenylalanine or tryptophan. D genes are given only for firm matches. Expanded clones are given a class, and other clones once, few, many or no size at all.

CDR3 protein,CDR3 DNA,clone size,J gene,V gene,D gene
CASSFPERASYEQYF,TGTGCCAGCAGCTTTCCCGAGCGGGCCTCCTACGAGCAGTACTTC,-,TRBJ2-7,TRBV2,-
CASSLQGQETQYF,TGTGCCAGCAGCTTACAGGGCCAAGAGACCCAGTACTTC,-,TRBJ2-5,TRBV7-2,-
CASGLVPGGYTF,TGTGCTAGTGGTTTGGTTCCGGGTGGCTACACCTTC,-,TRBJ1-2,TRBV12-5,-
CASSYLASGVYEQFF,TGTGCCAGCAGTTATCTGGCTAGCGGGGTCTATGAGCAGTTCTTC,once,TRBJ2-1,TRBV6-5,TRBD2
CASSVAARDNEQFF,TGTGCCAGCAGCGTAGCTGCGCGGGACAATGAGCAGTTCTTC,once,TRBJ2-1,TRBV9,-
CSVDTQYNEQFF,TGCAGCGTTGACACCCAGTACAATGAGCAGTTCTTC,once,TRBJ2-1,TRBV29-1,-
CSVRTSGSSYEQYF,TGCAGCGTCAGGACTAGCGGGAGCTCCTACGAGCAGTACTTC,once,TRBJ2-7,TRBV29-1,TRBD2
CASSDPNRGGTYNEQFF,TGTGCCAGCAGTGACCCAAACAGGGGGGGGACCTACAATGAGCAGTTCTTC,-,TRBJ2-1,TRBV2,-
CASSTTTGAGELFF,TGTGCCAGCAGCACTACGACAGGGGCCGGGGAGCTGTTTTTT,-,TRBJ2-2,TRBV9,TRBD1
CATRGVRGRAEAFF,TGTGCCACTAGAGGGGTCAGGGGGCGGGCGGAAGCTTTCTTT,-,TRBJ1-1,TRBV2,TRBD1
CASTSGRARVYEQYF,TGTGCCAGCACTAGCGGGAGGGCCCGAGTCTACGAGCAGTACTTC,-,TRBJ2-7,TRBV28,TRBD2
CATSRGGGIRRETQYF,TGTGCCACCAGCAGAGGGGGGGGCATACGACGAGAGACCCAGTACTTC,few,TRBJ2-5,TRBV15,-
CASSLQGRAFF,TGTGCCAGCAGTTTACAGGGAAGAGCTTTCTTT,-,TRBJ1-1,TRBV6-5,-
CASSSPGTGLNEQFF,TGTGCCAGCAGTTCGCCCGGGACTGGGCTCAATGAGCAGTTCTTC,-,TRBJ2-1,TRBV27,-
CASRKDSQGGTEAFF,TGTGCCAGCAGAAAAGACTCACAGGGTGGCACTGAAGCTTTCTTT,-,TRBJ1-1,TRBV2,-
CASSSFAGFSGNTIYF,TGTGCCAGCAGCAGTTTTGCGGGTTTCTCTGGAAACACCATATATTTT,-,TRBJ1-3,TRBV5-5,-
CASSDNIQYF,TGTGCCAGTAGTGATAACATCCAGTACTTC,-,TRBJ2-5,TRBV19,-
CARETSGRADTQYF,TGTGCCAGAGAGACTAGCGGGAGGGCAGATACGCAGTATTTT,-,TRBJ2-3,TRBV2,TRBD2
CASTLPGTEQETQYF,TGTGCCAGCACCCTTCCCGGGACAGAACAAGAGACCCAGTACTTC,-,TRBJ2-5,TRBV7-9,TRBD1
CASSSAQGAKGNTIYF,TGCGCCAGCAGCTCAGCCCAGGGGGCGAAGGGAAACACCATATATTTT,once,TRBJ1-3,TRBV5-1,TRBD1
CASSPLAILTDTQYF,TGTGCCAGCAGCCCGCTAGCGATTCTCACAGATACGCAGTATTTT,-,TRBJ2-3,TRBV5-6,-
CASSWGQAEANYGYTF,TGTGCCAGCAGTTGGGGACAGGCTGAAGCTAACTATGGCTACACCTTC,-,TRBJ1-2,TRBV28,TRBD1
CASSPSRVWGYTF,TGTGCCAGCTCACCTTCGAGGGTATGGGGCTACACCTTC,-,TRBJ1-2,TRBV18,-
CSARRDTEAFF,TGCAGTGCTAGGCGCGACACTGAAGCTTTCTTT,few,TRBJ1-1,TRBV20-1,-
CASSPSRTENTEAFF,TGTGCCAGCTCACCCTCGAGGACAGAGAACACTGAAGCTTTCTTT,-,TRBJ1-1,TRBV18,-
CASSDAMNGELFF,TGTGCCAGCAGTGACGCGATGAACGGGGAGCTGTTTTTT,once,TRBJ2-2,TRBV6-1,-
CASSLAHTTGELFF,TGCGCCAGCAGCTTGGCTCACACCACCGGGGAGCTGTTTTTT,-,TRBJ2-2,TRBV5-1,-
CSVESDSSYEQYF,TGCAGCGTTGAATCTGACAGCTCCTACGAGCAGTACTTC,-,TRBJ2-7,TRBV29-1,-
CASSSVGSTIYEQYF,TGTGCCAGCAGTTCCGTTGGGAGTACCATCTACGAGCAGTACTTC,-,TRBJ2-7,TRBV7-9,-
CASSLGTGPVGKLFF,TGTGCCAGCAGCCTAGGGACAGGGCCAGTTGGAAAACTGTTTTTT,-,TRBJ1-4,TRBV7-9,TRBD1
CASSMGQERSTQYF,TGTGCCAGCAGCATGGGACAGGAGCGGTCTACCCAGTACTTC,-,TRBJ2-5,TRBV9,TRBD1
CAWSRGQGIDEQFF,TGTGCCTGGAGTCGTGGGCAGGGGATTGATGAGCAGTTCTTC,-,TRBJ2-1,TRBV30,-
CASSLEASGRPYEQYF,TGTGCCAGCAGCTTAGAAGCTAGCGGGAGACCCTACGAGCAGTACTTC,-,TRBJ2-7,TRBV11-3,TRBD2
CAMTVDYEQYF,TGTGCCATGACAGTTGATTACGAGCAGTACTTC,-,TRBJ2-7,TRBV7-8,-
CASSWDRDSNEQYF,TGTGCCAGCAGTTGGGACAGGGATAGTAATGAGCAGTACTTC,-,TRBJ2-7,TRBV2,TRBD1
CASSLEVGGAMYF,TGTGCCAGCAGTTTAGAGGTGGGGGGGGCCATGTACTTC,-,TRBJ2-7,TRBV28,-
CATLTGPRQPQHF,TGTGCCACTTTGACAGGGCCCAGGCAGCCCCAGCATTTT,-,TRBJ1-5,TRBV28,TRBD1
CASSDLGLAGVTDTQYF,TGTGCCAGCAGTGATTTGGGACTAGCGGGAGTCACAGATACGCAGTATTTT,-,TRBJ2-3,TRBV25-1,TRBD2
CASSYSIGRNTEAFF,TGTGCCAGCAGTTACTCGATCGGTCGGAACACTGAAGCTTTCTTT,-,TRBJ1-1,TRBV6-5,-
CAWMFVEKLFF,TGTGCCTGGATGTTCGTGGAAAAACTGTTTTTT,-,TRBJ1-4,TRBV30,-
CASSVGQGYLVDTEAFF,TGTGCCAGCAGCGTTGGACAGGGGTACTTGGTTGACACTGAAGCTTTCTTT,-,TRBJ1-1,TRBV9,TRBD1